These 31 T cell receptor beta chains originate from one sample sequenced in a study of blood T cell repertoires in COVID-19. This table comes from immunoSEQ multiplex PCR, and its TCRdb copy is limited to in-frame clones, with some not included. Among over 75,000 clones listed, roughly 90% were seen once. Material for sequencing was peripheral blood. These receptors all stem from a human donor with COVID-19, enrolled during active disease. The donor label of this sample is uncertain.

This clone was seen once. The gene calls are TRBV28 and TRBJ1-3; D unresolved. This CDR3 has 16 amino acids. V dropped 4 bases and J dropped 0 bases, with 13 bases sitting between them. Looked up from germline, CDR1 is MDHEN and CDR2 is SYDVKM. CDR3 amino acids: CASSSIIPSSGNTIYF. The CDR3 DNA follows: TGTGCCAGCAGTTCGATAATCCCGAGCTCTGGAAACACCATATATTTT.

This clone was found once. This rearrangement joins TRBV10-3 to TRBJ2-7; 13 bases align to TRBD2. This CDR3 has 17 residues. The ends lost 5 bases at V and 4 bases at J; junction bases unmatched: 11. CDR1 is ENHRY, CDR2 SYGVKD, per germline. The chain's CDR3 is CAISSGLAGDNAYEQYF. The CDR3 nucleotides are TGTGCCATCAGTTCTGGACTAGCGGGGGATAATGCGTACGAGCAGTACTTC.

The V call is TRBV27, the J call TRBJ2-7, with D perhaps TRBD1 (7 bases). The CDR3 covers 13 residues. The germline V gene has CDR1 MNHEY and CDR2 SMNVEV (reference sequence). V was cut by 3 bases and J by 7 bases, with 13 bases left in between. The CDR3 protein is CASSFRGVREQYF. As DNA, the CDR3 is TGTGCCAGCAGTTTCAGGGGGGTGAGGGAGCAGTACTTC.

The chain links TRBV10-3 to TRBJ1-1, with 7 bases matching TRBD1. With 6 bases clipped from V and 0 bases from J, the junction kept 4 bases outside the gene matches. Germline V lookup: CDR1 ENHRY, CDR2 SYGVKD. CDR3 length equals 14 residues. The chain's CDR3 is CAIRQTGMNTEAFF. DNA for the CDR3: TGTGCCATCAGACAGACAGGGATGAACACTGAAGCTTTCTTT.

The chain has TRBV16 and TRBJ1-2; no clear D. Trimming took 4 bases from V and 7 from J, leaving 16 bases between them. The CDR3 consists of 14 residues. From germline, CDR1 is KGHSY and CDR2 FQNENV. The CDR3 DNA is TGTGCCAGCAGCCCCCCCCGGCAGGTGGCTGGCTACACCTTC. This gives the protein CASSPPRQVAGYTF.

This sequence joins TRBV5-1 and TRBJ2-5; a weak D match, TRBD2 (6 bases). V was clipped by 0 bases and J by 3 bases, with 12 bases between them. The germline V gene encodes CDR1 SGHRS and CDR2 YFSETQ. The CDR3 has 15 amino acids. CDR3 sequence reads: CASSLEVGEEETQYF. In nucleotides, the CDR3 is TGCGCCAGCAGCTTGGAGGTAGGGGAGGAAGAGACCCAGTACTTC.

V is TRBV6-5 and J is TRBJ1-2; TRBD1 aligns across 7 bases. CDR1 and CDR2 from the germline V gene are MNHEY and SVGAGI. Losses at the gene ends were 6 bases for V and 7 bases for J; bases not matched to a gene: 14. This CDR3 has 15 amino acids. Here the CDR3 reads CASSLVPGGKRGYTF. As DNA, the CDR3 is TGTGCCAGCAGCCTCGTACCAGGGGGAAAACGTGGCTACACCTTC.

The rearrangement uses TRBV6-2 or TRBV6-3 and TRBJ1-2, with D possibly matching TRBD1 (6 bases). Trimming cost V 6 bases and J 3 bases, with 20 bases left between them. The CDR3 is 16 residues long. Germline loops: CDR1 MNHEY, CDR2 SVGEGT. The CDR3 reads CASSQQGNHRDYGYTF. CDR3 nucleotide sequence: TGTGCCAGCAGCCAACAGGGCAACCATAGGGACTATGGCTACACCTTC.

The chain has TRBV9 and TRBJ1-1; D uncertain. V was trimmed by 1 base and J by 3 bases, leaving 7 bases between them. CDR1 and CDR2 (germline): SGDLS, YYNGEE. The CDR3 is 13 residues long. As DNA, the CDR3 is TGTGCCAGCAGCGTAATAGGAGACACTGAAGCTTTCTTT. Residues: CASSVIGDTEAFF.

This CDR3 is CASSLVRGPSGEQYF. CDR3 DNA sequence: TGTGCCAGCAGCTTAGTGCGGGGACCCTCTGGGGAGCAGTACTTC. The chain has TRBV11-2 and TRBJ2-7, with D possibly matching TRBD2 (6 bases). The CDR3 is 15 residues long. Germline CDR1 and CDR2: SGHAT and FQNNGV. The V end was cut by 1 base, the J end by 7 bases, with 17 bases between.

V gene TRBV29-1 combines with J gene TRBJ2-1; 7 nucleotides align to TRBD2. CDR1 SQVTM and CDR2 ANQGSEA come from the germline V gene. Trimming took 0 bases from V and 0 from J; bases not matched to a gene: 2. This CDR3 is built from 15 residues. This CDR3 is CSVEEGRASYNEQFF. The CDR3 DNA sequence: TGCAGCGTTGAAGAAGGGAGGGCCTCCTACAATGAGCAGTTCTTC.

Note on this clone: The CDR3 end shows no conserved phenylalanine or tryptophan, and so a read error is likely. The DNA is omitted, as the CDR3 cannot be located on it reliably, and the CDR3 follows TCRdb's listing. The chain carries TRBV5-3 and TRBJ1-2; the table's D call, TRBD1, has no DNA check behind it. TRBV5-3 is placed among ORFs of uncertain function. The CDR3 is 13 amino acids in total, end residues counted. CDR3 protein: CARSLLCGTGCKN.

This clone has a handful of counts. The V call is TRBV6-4, the J call TRBJ2-1; TRBD2 agrees at 8 bases. This CDR3 is built from 15 residues. V gave up 6 bases and J gave up 8 bases; unmatched junction bases: 12. CDR1 and CDR2 from the germline V gene are MRHNA and SNTAGT. The CDR3 DNA reads as TGTGCCAGCAGCGCCTCGGGGGGGGGCCTGGATGAGCAGTTCTTC. Its protein is CASSASGGGLDEQFF.

CDR3 DNA: TGTGCCAGAGGGAGACAGGTGCTTTCCGGGGAGCTGTTTTTT. Protein sequence: CARGRQVLSGELFF. The chain uses TRBV6-5 and TRBJ2-2, with D perhaps TRBD1 (6 bases). The germline V gene has CDR1 MNHEY and CDR2 SVGAGI. This CDR3 has 14 residues. Trimming pared 9 bases from V and 6 bases from J, leaving 17 bases between.

With regard to this clone: The conserved final phenylalanine or tryptophan is absent from the CDR3, which likely points to a read error. The chain uses TRBV6-2 or TRBV6-3 and TRBJ1-1, with 10 positions matching TRBD1. This CDR3 comprises 17 residues. Germline-derived CDR1 and CDR2 are MNHEY and SVGEGT. Trimming at V came to 2 bases and at J to 5 bases, leaving 11 bases not matched to a gene. The CDR3 DNA is TGTGCCAGCAGTTACGGGACCCGACAGGGGGCGACGACTGAAGCTTTCCTT. This codes for CASSYGTRQGATTEAFL.

This chain links TRBV11-3 with TRBJ2-3; tentative D call: TRBD2 (5 bases). This CDR3 is built from 16 residues. Germline CDR1 reads SGHNT; CDR2 reads YENEEA. The germline V and J ends were trimmed by 4 bases and 5 bases, with 19 bases remaining between them. CDR3 sequence (DNA): TGTGCCAGCAGCTCCCGTTGGAGCGGCGAGGGAGATACGCAGTATTTT. Protein sequence: CASSSRWSGEGDTQYF. The complete variable domain, with remaining parts taken from reference TRBV11-3 and TRBJ2-3, reads EAGVVQSPRYKIIEKKQPVAFWCNPISGHNTLYWYLQNLGQGPELLIRYENEEAVDDSQLPKDRFSAERLKGVDSTLKIQPAELGDSAVYLCASSSRWSGEGDTQYFGPGTRLTVL.

The rearrangement uses TRBV24-1 and TRBJ2-1, with 8 bases fitting TRBD1. The CDR3 covers 15 residues. The germline V gene encodes CDR1 KGHDR and CDR2 SFDVKD. The trim removed 2 bases at V and 8 bases at J, leaving 7 bases unmatched. CDR3 DNA: TGTGCCACCAGTGATTACAGGGGGAAGGTTGATGAGCAGTTCTTC. As protein: CATSDYRGKVDEQFF.

CDR3 protein: CASSSSGLPHEQFF. In nucleotides, the CDR3 is TGTGCCAGCAGTTCCTCAGGGTTACCCCATGAGCAGTTCTTC. The chain combines TRBV28 with TRBJ2-1, with a possible D match to TRBD1 (5 bases). CDR3 length: 14 amino acids. The germline CDR1 and CDR2 sequences are MDHEN and SYDVKM. V was clipped by 4 bases and J by 8 bases, with 15 bases between them. Filled out from reference TRBV28 and TRBJ2-1, the complete variable domain reads DVKVTQSSRYLVKRTGEKVFLECVQDMDHENMFWYRQDPGLGLRLIYFSYDVKMKEKGDIPEGYSVSREKKERFSLILESASTNQTSMYLCASSSSGLPHEQFFGPGTRLTVL.

The chain combines TRBV27 with TRBJ1-5; D possibly corresponds to TRBD1 (5 bases). Per the germline V gene, CDR1 is MNHEY and CDR2 is SMNVEV (reference sequence). Trimming removed 6 bases from V and 7 bases from J, with 19 bases in between. The CDR3 length is 15 residues. CDR3 sequence reads: CASSRTGLGGQPQHF. DNA for the CDR3: TGTGCCAGCAGCCGCACAGGACTTGGGGGGCAGCCCCAGCATTTT.

This chain links TRBV3-1 (or the pseudogene TRBV3-2) with TRBJ2-3; 9 bases fit TRBD2. The CDR3 has 14 residues. Per the germline V gene, CDR1 is LGHDT and CDR2 is YNNKEL (reference sequence). Germline trimming cut 2 bases from V and 5 bases from J; bases unmatched to any gene: 2. CDR3 sequence reads: CASSQTLAGDTQYF. As DNA, the CDR3 is TGTGCCAGCAGCCAAACACTAGCGGGAGATACGCAGTATTTT.

This chain links TRBV6-4 with TRBJ2-3; TRBD2 agrees at 8 bases. This CDR3 is 17 amino acids long. Germline assignment: CDR1 MRHNA and CDR2 SNTAGT. The V and J ends lost 5 bases and 0 bases, in that order; junction bases with no gene match: 10. As DNA, the CDR3 is TGTGCCAGCAGTCGCGACCCGGCTAGCGGGAGCACAGATACGCAGTATTTT. It codes for CASSRDPASGSTDTQYF.

The CDR3 DNA reads as TGTGCCAGTGCACAGGGGTACACTGAAGCTTTCTTT. Translated: CASAQGYTEAFF. The chain carries TRBV28 and TRBJ1-1; 7 bases align to TRBD1. This CDR3 is built from 12 residues. With V trimmed by 9 bases and J by 3 bases, 4 bases remained unmatched. Germline CDR1 is MDHEN and CDR2 is SYDVKM.

The chain employs TRBV28 and TRBJ2-7; D is unresolved. This CDR3 is built from 13 residues. Germline assignment: CDR1 MDHEN and CDR2 SYDVKM. Trimming left V 2 bases short and J 7 bases short, with 12 bases between. The CDR3 here is CASSLTLGEEQYF. The CDR3, as DNA: TGTGCCAGCAGTTTAACCCTTGGAGAAGAGCAGTACTTC.

The chain uses TRBV10-3 and TRBJ2-7; TRBD1 matches at 8 bases. Germline V gives CDR1 ENHRY, CDR2 SYGVKD. Unmatched junction bases numbered 8, after V lost 7 bases and J lost 6 bases. The length of the CDR3 is 13 residues. As DNA, the CDR3 is TGTGCCATCACCGACGCTACAGGGGGCGAGCAGTACTTC. Translation gives CAITDATGGEQYF.

This sequence joins TRBV5-6 and TRBJ1-3, with 7 bases fitting TRBD1. V trimming: 3 bases; J trimming: 0 bases; junction bases outside the gene matches: 6. Looked up from germline, CDR1 is SGHDT and CDR2 is YYEEEE. This CDR3 has 16 residues. The CDR3 nucleotides read TGTGCCAGCAGCTCTACAGGGGCTCACTCTGGAAACACCATATATTTT. Residues: CASSSTGAHSGNTIYF.

V and J are TRBV7-2 and TRBJ2-4, with D possibly being TRBD2 (6 bases). V lost 5 bases and J 3 bases, leaving 11 bases between the germline ends. This CDR3 has 14 residues. CDR1 and CDR2 from the germline V gene are SGHTA and FQGNSA. Here the CDR3 reads CASSPRRDKNIQYF. The CDR3 nucleotides read TGTGCCAGCAGCCCGAGGCGGGACAAAAACATTCAGTACTTC.

This clone turned up a few times. The rearrangement links TRBV7-2 to TRBJ1-2, with D possibly TRBD1 on 6 matching bases. Germline V gives CDR1 SGHTA, CDR2 FQGNSA. The CDR3 totals 14 residues. The V end lost 5 bases, the J end lost 4 bases, and 14 bases lay between the germline ends. CDR3 in amino acids: CASSPQGQGYGYTF. In nucleotides, the CDR3 is TGTGCCAGCAGCCCCCAGGGGCAGGGCTATGGCTACACCTTC.

The V gene is TRBV7-2, the J gene TRBJ2-3; TRBD2 matches 13 bases. The trim removed 1 base at V and 3 bases at J, leaving 1 base unmatched. CDR1 is SGHTA, CDR2 FQGNSA, per germline. The CDR3 covers 16 residues. Here the CDR3 DNA reads TGTGCCAGCAGCTTAGGACTAGCGGGGGGAACAGATACGCAGTATTTT. Amino acids: CASSLGLAGGTDTQYF. The variable domain in full, with the rest retrieved from reference TRBV7-2 and TRBJ2-3, is GAGVSQSPSNKVTEKGKDVELRCDPISGHTALYWYRQSLGQGLEFLIYFQGNSAPDKSGLPSDRFSAERTGGSVSTLTIQRTQQEDSAVYLCASSLGLAGGTDTQYFGPGTRLTVL.

CDR3 bases: TGCGCCAGCAGCCCCAATAGCAATCAGCCCCAGCATTTT. It specifies CASSPNSNQPQHF. The rearrangement links TRBV4-1 to TRBJ1-5; D call uncertain. With 4 bases removed from V and 0 bases from J, the gap between germline ends came to 4 bases. This CDR3 is built from 13 residues. Germline assignment: CDR1 MGHRA and CDR2 YSYEKL.

The V and J genes are TRBV5-1 and TRBJ2-2, with TRBD1 matching over 7 bases. The CDR3 totals 15 residues. Germline V gives CDR1 SGHRS, CDR2 YFSETQ. V was pared by 4 bases and J by 8 bases, with 11 bases of the junction left unmatched. Here the CDR3 DNA reads TGCGCCAGCAGCCTGGAGGCCACAGGGGTGGGGGAGCTGTTTTTT. It is translated as CASSLEATGVGELFF.

The chain recombines TRBV5-8 with TRBJ2-7; 8 bases fit TRBD1. The junction had 4 bases not matched to a gene; V was cut back by 0 bases and J by 5 bases. Germline assignment: CDR1 SGHTS and CDR2 YDEGEE. The CDR3 has 14 residues. The CDR3 loop is CASSLGQGANEQYF. For the CDR3, the DNA is TGTGCCAGCAGCTTGGGGCAGGGGGCGAACGAGCAGTACTTC.